The T cell receptor (beta chain) described here comes from a study of blood T cell repertoires in COVID-19 (dated by TCRdb to about 2020). Looking at the study overall: Collaborator samples came from the United States, Italy and Spain and covered acute and convalescent phases of COVID-19. The prospective study material was composed of cDNA or gDNA derived from T cells, B-cell-depleted T cells, or PBMCs. A freely available public database, intended as a resource for researchers studying the immune response to SARS-CoV-2, is where the repertoires were released. HLA class I and class II types, where available, came from metadata supplied by the sample provider rather than from assay-based typing. Samples came from the ongoing ImmuneRACE study (first 160 participants) plus 1,254 subjects from 6 global collaborators. Deeply sampled blood TCRbeta repertoires from subjects exposed to, actively infected with, or recovered from COVID-19 were included in the dataset. Nearly every sample came with metadata listing a de-identified subject ID, COVID-19 status, age in years and sex. Broader findings and caveats from the paper: The quantity of clinical and demographic metadata differed by source and by participant and was supplied without curation.

CDR1 and CDR2, per the germline V gene (reference sequence), are LNHDA and SQIVND. From the cysteine up to the phenylalanine, the CDR3 has a length of 15 residues. Just CDR3 DNA is preserved here, 45 bases in frame from base 1. V is clipped by 7 bases and J by 7 bases, and the sequence between their germline boundaries is 20 bases long. At one collaborating source in Seattle, patients were enrolled during active infection and were followed longitudinally through the course of disease. The collaborating institutions used their own protocols to collect whole blood in K2EDTA tubes. For TCRbeta analysis, collaborators shipped samples in one of three forms: frozen whole blood, isolated PBMCs, or DNA extracted from either of those sample types. TCRbeta CDR3 regions were amplified from genomic DNA by means of the immunoSEQ Assay, a bias-controlled multiplex PCR. The source study handled its data this way. The number of nucleated cells in each sample was estimated from the amplification of reference gene primers within the assay. Sequence reads were collapsed and filtered to measure the absolute abundance of every unique TCRbeta CDR3 rearrangement. For each sample, productive Simpson clonality was calculated by taking the square root of Simpson's diversity index across productive rearrangements. TCRdb provides this immuneACCESS table in a form limited to in-frame rearrangements. Some clones are lacking; in checked studies, under half of them reflect an unresolved V gene, and why the rest are absent is not known. Clone size and V and J calls were adopted from that table, with D and trimming inferred from the DNA. The sample profile shows 150,000 to 200,000 clones; over 65% of them were found once. 15% to 20% of the sample is in the top ten clones.

As to this clone: The antigen this receptor binds is unknown. Base qualities are missing; no much larger clone stands one base away.

In this chain, TRBV19 is recombined with TRBJ1-5, with the D gene not clear enough to name. This receptor was taken from a person aged 70 to 85 with COVID-19, enrolled during active disease. Input material: peripheral blood. The CDR3 reads as follows: CASNLGRMAGQPQHF. DNA sequence: TGTGCCAGTAATCTCGGCAGGATGGCGGGCCAGCCCCAGCATTTT.